These 11 T cell receptor beta chains were all obtained from the same sample, sequenced in a study of graft-versus-host responses after intestinal transplantation. Clones were read by immunoSEQ multiplex PCR, and TCRdb kept only the in-frame ones, dropping some. Here the sample spans about 25,000 clones, 90% to 95% being singletons. Sequences were derived from PBMCs, sampled 30 days after intestinal transplant. These receptor sequences come from a human patient who received an intestinal transplant, so some T cells may come from the graft donor.

This clone was detected once. V gene TRBV19 combines with J gene TRBJ1-5; the match to TRBD1 covers 11 bases. This CDR3 is built from 15 residues. CDR1 and CDR2 (germline): LNHDA, SQIVND (reference sequence). The ends lost 7 bases at V and 2 bases at J; junction bases unmatched: 4. In DNA form, the CDR3 reads TGTGCCAGTAAGGAGGGACAGGGGGGCAATCAGCCCCAGCATTTT. Its protein product is CASKEGQGGNQPQHF.

The chain uses TRBV7-9 and TRBJ2-5; 9 positions match TRBD2. Germline lookup yields CDR1 SEHNR and CDR2 FQNEAQ (reference sequence). V shed 2 bases and J 4 bases; nucleotides not matched to a gene: 2. This CDR3 spans 14 amino acids. CDR3 amino acids: CASSLTAGGETQYF. CDR3 bases: TGTGCCAGCAGCTTAACAGCGGGAGGAGAGACCCAGTACTTC.

CDR3 region: CASSTAGGPNTEAFF. CDR3 DNA sequence: TGTGCCAGTAGTACTGCGGGGGGACCTAACACTGAAGCTTTCTTT. V and J are TRBV19 and TRBJ1-1, with a weak D call TRBD1 (5 bases). The CDR3 is made up of 15 amino acids. Germline-derived CDR1 and CDR2 are LNHDA and SQIVND (reference sequence). The V gene lost 4 bases and the J gene lost 2 bases, with 14 bases spanning the gap. Based on the CDR3 plus reference TRBV19 and TRBJ1-1, the full variable domain is DGGITQSPKYLFRKEGQNVTLSCEQNLNHDAMYWYRQDPGQGLRLIYYSQIVNDFQKGDIAEGYSVSREKKESFPLTVTSAQKNPTAFYLCASSTAGGPNTEAFFGQGTRLTVV.

The chain links TRBV16 to TRBJ2-1; possibly TRBD1 or TRBD2 for D (5 bases each). Looked up from germline, CDR1 is KGHSY and CDR2 is FQNENV. This CDR3 region has 14 residues. V was pared by 0 bases and J by 5 bases, with 8 bases between. The CDR3 bases are TGTGCCAGCAGCCAATCGTGGGGGAACAATGAGCAGTTCTTC. Protein: CASSQSWGNNEQFF.

A remark on this clone: One junction end does not reproduce the germline sequence, and a read error may be involved. The same CDR3 arises from other DNA sequences in this sample as well. The CDR3 DNA reads TGTGCCAGCAGCACCCCCGAGGAAAACTACGGCTACACCTTC. Amino acid sequence: CASSTPEENYGYTF. This sequence joins TRBV7-9 and TRBJ1-2, with D unresolved. There are 14 residues in the CDR3. Per germline, CDR1 SEHNR and CDR2 FQNEAQ (reference sequence). Full variable domain (outside the CDR3, taken from reference TRBV7-9 and TRBJ1-2): DTGVSQNPRHKITKRGQNVTFRCDPISEHNRLYWYRQTLGQGPEFLTYFQNEAQLEKSRLLSDRFSAERPKGSFSTLEIQRTEQGDSAMYLCASSTPEENYGYTFGSGTRLTVV.

The gene calls are TRBV7-2 and TRBJ1-3; D is unresolved. Germline V gives CDR1 SGHTA, CDR2 FQGNSA. This CDR3 is 16 amino acids long. The ends were cut back, 5 bases at V and 4 bases at J, with 18 bases in the middle. CDR3 amino acids: CASSPQGNWVGNTIYF. The CDR3 DNA reads TGTGCCAGCAGCCCACAAGGGAATTGGGTAGGAAACACCATATATTTT.

The chain's CDR3 is CASSITLQGPVTEAFF. In DNA form, the CDR3 reads TGTGCCAGTAGTATAACCCTGCAGGGGCCGGTCACTGAAGCTTTCTTT. The J gene is TRBJ1-1, the V gene TRBV19; a possible D gene is TRBD1 (6 bases). The CDR3 totals 16 residues. With 2 bases removed from V and 4 bases from J, the gap between germline ends came to 17 bases. The germline gives CDR1 LNHDA, CDR2 SQIVND (reference sequence). Based on the CDR3 plus reference TRBV19 and TRBJ1-1, the full variable domain is DGGITQSPKYLFRKEGQNVTLSCEQNLNHDAMYWYRQDPGQGLRLIYYSQIVNDFQKGDIAEGYSVSREKKESFPLTVTSAQKNPTAFYLCASSITLQGPVTEAFFGQGTRLTVV.

J is TRBJ1-5 and V is TRBV6-6; no definite D call. Trimming shortened V by 6 bases and J by 7 bases, and 10 bases separated the two germline ends. This CDR3 is 12 amino acids long. Germline CDR1 and CDR2: MNHNY and SVGAGI (reference sequence). This CDR3 is CASSHEFQPQHF. The CDR3 bases are TGTGCCAGCAGCCACGAATTCCAGCCCCAGCATTTT.

This rearrangement joins TRBV4-1 to TRBJ2-3; tentative D call: TRBD2 (6 bases). V lost 0 bases and J lost 4, with 17 bases in between. The CDR3 is made up of 17 amino acids. Per the germline V gene, CDR1 is MGHRA and CDR2 is YSYEKL. The DNA of the CDR3 is TGCGCCAGCAGCCAAGAAGGGGCGGGGAGGTGGTCAGATACGCAGTATTTT. Amino acids: CASSQEGAGRWSDTQYF.

The chain joins TRBV29-1 to TRBJ2-7, with D possibly matching TRBD1 (6 bases). Germline-derived CDR1 and CDR2 are SQVTM and ANQGSEA. There are 12 residues in the CDR3. V dropped 8 bases and J dropped 1 base, with 12 bases sitting between them. Here the CDR3 reads CSFRDTSYEQYF. The CDR3 coding sequence is TGCAGCTTCCGGGACACTTCCTACGAGCAGTACTTC.

This chain joins TRBV19 and TRBJ1-1; D unresolved. V was cut by 7 bases and J by 4 bases, with 13 bases left in between. This CDR3 has 13 residues. Germline loops: CDR1 LNHDA, CDR2 SQIVND (reference sequence). CDR3 residues: CASTQRPSTEAFF. The CDR3 nucleotides read TGTGCCAGTACTCAGAGACCGAGCACTGAAGCTTTCTTT.